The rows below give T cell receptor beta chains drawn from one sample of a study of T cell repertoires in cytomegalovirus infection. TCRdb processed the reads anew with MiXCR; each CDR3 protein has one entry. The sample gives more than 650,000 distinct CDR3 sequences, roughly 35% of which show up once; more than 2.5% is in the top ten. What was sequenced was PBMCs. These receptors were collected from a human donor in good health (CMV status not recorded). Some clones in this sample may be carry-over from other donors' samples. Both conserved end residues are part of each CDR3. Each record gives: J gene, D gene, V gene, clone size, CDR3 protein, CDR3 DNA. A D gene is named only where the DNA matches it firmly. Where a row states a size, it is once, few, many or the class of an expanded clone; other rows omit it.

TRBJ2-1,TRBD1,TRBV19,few,CASQRDRGNEQFF,TGTGCCAGTCAGAGGGACAGGGGGAATGAGCAGTTCTTC
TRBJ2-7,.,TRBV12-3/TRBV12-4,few,CASSFGSRGSEQYF,TGTGCCAGCAGTTTTGGGTCGCGGGGAAGCGAGCAGTACTTC
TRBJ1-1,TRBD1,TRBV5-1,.,CASRDRNMNTEAFF,TGCGCCAGCCGGGACAGAAACATGAACACTGAAGCTTTCTTT
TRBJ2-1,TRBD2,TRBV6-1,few,CASRVAGRSYNEQFF,TGTGCCAGCAGAGTAGCGGGACGCTCCTACAATGAGCAGTTCTTC
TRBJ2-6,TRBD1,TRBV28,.,CAAGGSSGANVLTF,TGTGCGGCAGGGGGTAGCTCTGGGGCCAACGTCCTGACTTTC
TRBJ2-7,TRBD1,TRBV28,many,CASSLNRGYEQYF,TGTGCTAGCAGCTTAAACAGGGGCTACGAGCAGTACTTC
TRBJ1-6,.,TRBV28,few,CASSVYPLGDSPLHF,TGTGCCAGCAGTGTTTATCCTTTAGGGGATTCACCCCTCCACTTT
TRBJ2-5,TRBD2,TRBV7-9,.,CASSLAGSGSSETQYF,TGTGCCAGCAGCTTAGCGGGTAGCGGGAGCTCAGAGACCCAGTACTTC
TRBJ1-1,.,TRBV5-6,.,CASSLTQGVAFF,TGTGCCAGCAGCTTGACACAGGGCGTAGCTTTCTTT
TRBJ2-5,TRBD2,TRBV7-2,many,CASSLRIRPAGTSGIGNGETQYF,TGTGCCAGCAGCCTTAGGATCCGGCCGGCTGGGACTAGCGGGATAGGAAACGGGGAGACCCAGTACTTC
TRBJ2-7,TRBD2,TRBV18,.,CASSPSVAGPYEQYF,TGTGCCAGCTCACCATCGGTAGCGGGCCCCTACGAGCAGTACTTC
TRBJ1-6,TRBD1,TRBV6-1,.,CASRTTTGLRSPLHF,TGTGCCAGCAGGACAACGACAGGGCTTAGATCACCCCTCCACTTT
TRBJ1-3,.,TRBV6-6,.,CASRAVSGNTIYF,TGTGCCAGCAGGGCCGTCTCTGGAAACACCATATATTTT
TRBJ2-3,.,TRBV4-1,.,CASSQAGQDYTDTQYF,TGCGCCAGCAGCCAAGCTGGGCAGGACTACACAGATACGCAGTATTTT
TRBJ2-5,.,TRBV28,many,CASSFERETQYF,TGTGCCAGCAGTTTTGAGAGGGAGACCCAGTACTTC
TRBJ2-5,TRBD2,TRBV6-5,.,CASRILGGRGQETQYF,TGTGCCAGCAGGATACTGGGCGGGAGGGGTCAGGAGACCCAGTACTTC
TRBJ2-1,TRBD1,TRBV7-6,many,CASSFARDRYTNEQFF,TGTGCCAGCAGCTTCGCTCGGGACAGATACACTAATGAGCAGTTCTTC
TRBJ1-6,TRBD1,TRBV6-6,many,CASRGQGGNSPLHF,TGTGCCAGCAGGGGACAGGGTGGAAATTCACCCCTCCACTTT
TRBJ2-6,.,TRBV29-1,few,CSVGAGAGANVLTF,TGCAGCGTTGGGGCAGGGGCTGGGGCCAACGTCCTGACTTTC
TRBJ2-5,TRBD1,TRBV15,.,CATSTDRAPQETQYF,TGTGCCACCAGCACGGACAGGGCTCCTCAAGAGACCCAGTACTTC
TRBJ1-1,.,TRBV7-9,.,CASSLGGAAEAFF,TGTGCCAGCAGCTTAGGGGGAGCGGCTGAAGCTTTCTTT
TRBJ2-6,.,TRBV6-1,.,CASISGHLSGANVLTF,TGTGCCAGCATCTCGGGACACCTCTCTGGGGCCAACGTCCTGACTTTC
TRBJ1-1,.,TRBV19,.,CARSIAGGTEAFF,TGTGCCAGAAGTATAGCAGGAGGAACTGAAGCTTTCTTT
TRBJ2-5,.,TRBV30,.,CAWSLGLQETQYF,TGTGCCTGGAGTTTAGGACTCCAAGAGACCCAGTACTTC
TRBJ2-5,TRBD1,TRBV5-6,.,CASSIVRDSQETQYF,TGTGCCAGCAGCATAGTTCGGGACAGCCAAGAGACCCAGTACTTC
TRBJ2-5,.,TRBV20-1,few,CSARDPGGLETQYF,TGCAGTGCTAGAGATCCTGGGGGGCTGGAGACCCAGTACTTC
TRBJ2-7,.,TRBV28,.,CASSKLPLGYEQYF,TGTGCCAGCAGCAAACTCCCTTTAGGGTACGAGCAGTACTTC
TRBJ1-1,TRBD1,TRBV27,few,CASSPLGTGAYTEAFF,TGTGCCAGCAGTCCCTTGGGGACAGGTGCCTACACTGAAGCTTTCTTT
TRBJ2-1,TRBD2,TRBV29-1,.,CSAGLADNEQFF,TGCAGCGCCGGACTAGCGGACAATGAGCAGTTCTTC
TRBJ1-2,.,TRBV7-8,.,CASSPSRFPLRGYTF,TGTGCCAGCAGCCCATCCAGGTTTCCCCTTAGGGGCTACACCTTC
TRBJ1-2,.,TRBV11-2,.,CASSFRRDNDRVSYGYNF,TGTGCCAGCAGCTTCCGAAGAGACAACGATAGGGTTAGCTATGGCTACAACTTC
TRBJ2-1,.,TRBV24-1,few,CAGPGLDSYNEQFF,TGTGCCGGCCCGGGACTTGACTCCTACAATGAGCAGTTCTTC
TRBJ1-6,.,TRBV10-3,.,CATLTGDYNSPLHF,TGTGCCACCCTGACAGGAGACTATAATTCACCCCTCCACTTT
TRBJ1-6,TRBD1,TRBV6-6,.,CATKDRFNSPLHF,TGTGCCACCAAGGACAGGTTTAATTCACCCCTCCACTTT
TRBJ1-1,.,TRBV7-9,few,CASSPTRGGRTEAFF,TGTGCCAGCAGCCCTACCCGCGGGGGGAGGACTGAAGCTTTCTTT
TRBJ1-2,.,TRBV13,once,CASSFGQFYGYTF,TGTGCCAGCAGCTTCGGACAGTTTTATGGCTACACCTTC
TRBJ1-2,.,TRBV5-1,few,CASSLAADGYTF,TGCGCCAGCAGCTTGGCGGCGGATGGCTACACCTTC
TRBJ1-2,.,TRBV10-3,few,CAISDGAMRFGYTF,TGTGCCATCAGTGATGGAGCTATGCGGTTTGGCTACACCTTC
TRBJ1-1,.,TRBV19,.,CASKRGANTEAFF,TGTGCCAGTAAAAGAGGGGCGAACACTGAAGCTTTCTTT
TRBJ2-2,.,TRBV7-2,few,CASSYRDWNTGELFF,TGTGCCAGCAGCTACCGGGACTGGAACACCGGGGAGCTGTTTTTT
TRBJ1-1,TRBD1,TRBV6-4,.,CASRKRQGAGTEAFF,TGTGCCAGCAGGAAGAGACAGGGGGCAGGCACTGAAGCTTTCTTT
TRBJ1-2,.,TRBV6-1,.,CASSASVQEGYGYTF,TGTGCCAGCAGTGCGTCGGTCCAGGAGGGCTATGGCTACACCTTC
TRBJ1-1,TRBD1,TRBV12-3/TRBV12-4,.,CASRLQGPGTEAFF,TGTGCCAGCAGGTTACAGGGGCCAGGCACGGAAGCTTTCTTT
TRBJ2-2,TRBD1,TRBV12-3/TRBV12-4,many,CASSPRTGGTGELFF,TGTGCCAGCAGTCCCCGGACAGGGGGTACCGGGGAGCTGTTTTTT
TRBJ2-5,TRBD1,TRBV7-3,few,CASSTDRVETQYF,TGTGCCAGCAGCACCGACAGGGTAGAGACCCAGTACTTC
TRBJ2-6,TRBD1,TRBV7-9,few,CASSSGTVTMPPIGANVLTF,TGTGCCAGCAGCTCAGGGACAGTCACCATGCCTCCTATAGGGGCCAACGTCCTGACTTTC
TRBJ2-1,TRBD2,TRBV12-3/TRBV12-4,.,CASSDSGRATNEQFF,TGTGCCAGCAGTGATAGCGGGAGGGCCACCAATGAGCAGTTCTTC
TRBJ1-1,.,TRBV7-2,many,CASSLAGSPSTEAFF,TGTGCCAGCAGCTTAGCAGGGTCCCCAAGCACTGAAGCTTTCTTT
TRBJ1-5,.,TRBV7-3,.,CASSSMYSNQPQHF,TGTGCCAGCAGCTCAATGTATAGCAATCAGCCCCAGCATTTT